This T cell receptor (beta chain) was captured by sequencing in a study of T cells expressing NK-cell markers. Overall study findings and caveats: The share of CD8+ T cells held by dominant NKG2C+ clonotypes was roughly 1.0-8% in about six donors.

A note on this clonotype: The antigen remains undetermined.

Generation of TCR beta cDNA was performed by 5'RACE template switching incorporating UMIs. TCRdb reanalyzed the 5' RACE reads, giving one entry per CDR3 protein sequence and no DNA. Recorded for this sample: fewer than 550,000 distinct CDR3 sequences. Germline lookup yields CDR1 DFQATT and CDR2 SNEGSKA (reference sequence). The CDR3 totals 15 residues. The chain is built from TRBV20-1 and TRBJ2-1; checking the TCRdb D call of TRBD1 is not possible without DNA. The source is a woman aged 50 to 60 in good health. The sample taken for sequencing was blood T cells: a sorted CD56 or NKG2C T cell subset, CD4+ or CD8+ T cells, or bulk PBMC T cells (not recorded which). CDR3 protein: CSARDLLTGPGREFF.